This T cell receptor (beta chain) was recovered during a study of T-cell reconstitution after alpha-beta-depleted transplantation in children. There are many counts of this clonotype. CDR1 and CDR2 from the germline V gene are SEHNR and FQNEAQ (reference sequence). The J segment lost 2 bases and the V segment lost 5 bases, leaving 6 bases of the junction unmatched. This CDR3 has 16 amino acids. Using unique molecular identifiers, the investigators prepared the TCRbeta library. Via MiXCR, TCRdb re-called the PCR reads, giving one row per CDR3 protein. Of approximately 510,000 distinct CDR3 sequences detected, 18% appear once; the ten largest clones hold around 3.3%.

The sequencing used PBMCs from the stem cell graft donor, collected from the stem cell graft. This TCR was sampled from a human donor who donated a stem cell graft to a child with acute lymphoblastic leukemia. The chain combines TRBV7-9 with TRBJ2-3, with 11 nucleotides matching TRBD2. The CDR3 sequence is CASSPVAGGLTDTQYF. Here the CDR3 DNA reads TGTGCCAGCAGCCCGGTAGCGGGAGGGCTCACAGATACGCAGTATTTT.